Following are 20 T cell receptor beta chains from one sample sequenced in a study of long-term antiretroviral therapy in people with HIV (dated by TCRdb to the early 2020s). The immunoSEQ hsTCRB v3.0 assay was used at survey level resolution for TRB variable region sequencing. The immuneACCESS repertoire file appears here via TCRdb, limited to in-frame rearrangements. These files lack a portion of the clones; in checked studies, under half of the deficit traces to unresolved V genes, and the cause of the others is not known. This sample lists 14,000 or so clones; more than 65% were detected once. The leading ten clones occupy 7.2% of the sample. The sample in question was unsorted PBMCs, obtained 0.4 years after starting antiretroviral therapy. Receptors originate from a young man with HIV.

This clone was observed a few times. The J gene is TRBJ1-2, the V gene TRBV7-8; TRBD1 is a possible D gene (5 bases). The CDR3 extends over 13 amino acids. V dropped 5 bases and J dropped 8 bases, with 15 bases sitting between them. Per germline, CDR1 SGHVS and CDR2 FQNEAQ. The CDR3, as DNA: TGTGCCAGCAGCCAACAGGAGGCTAGAGGCTACACCTTC. This codes for CASSQQEARGYTF. Looking up the rest from reference TRBV7-8 and TRBJ1-2 gives the full variable domain: GAGVSQSPRYKVAKRGQDVALRCDPISGHVSLFWYQQALGQGPEFLTYFQNEAQLDKSGLPSDRFFAERPEGSVSTLKIQRTQQEDSAVYLCASSQQEARGYTFGSGTRLTVV.

The rearrangement joins TRBV10-3 to TRBJ2-7, with 7 bases aligning to TRBD1. J gave up 4 bases and V 7 bases, and 10 bases lay outside the gene matches. CDR1 and CDR2 (germline): ENHRY, SYGVKD. This CDR3 region has 14 residues. This chain's CDR3 is CAITSTGYAYEQYF. CDR3 DNA: TGTGCCATCACCTCGACAGGGTACGCGTACGAGCAGTACTTC.

The V and J genes are TRBV15 and TRBJ2-3; 7 bases match TRBD1. Germline V CDR1 and CDR2: LNHNV, YYDKDF (reference sequence). Trimming cost V 0 bases and J 1 base; bases outside gene matches: 7. The CDR3 totals 17 residues. In nucleotides, the CDR3 is TGTGCCACCAGCAGAGATCAGATCGACAGGGGCACAGATACGCAGTATTTT. The encoded protein is CATSRDQIDRGTDTQYF.

The V and J genes are TRBV10-3 and TRBJ1-1; 8 positions match TRBD1. With V trimmed by 6 bases and J by 0 bases, 9 bases remained unmatched. Looked up from germline, CDR1 is ENHRY and CDR2 is SYGVKD. The CDR3 runs 16 residues. This CDR3 is CAISQGAGDMNTEAFF. The CDR3 nucleotides read TGTGCCATCAGCCAGGGGGCAGGGGACATGAACACTGAAGCTTTCTTT.

The rearrangement links TRBV7-9 to TRBJ2-2; D ambiguous. The germline CDR1 and CDR2 sequences are SEHNR and FQNEAQ (reference sequence). Trimming cost V 0 bases and J 7 bases, with 6 bases left between them. CDR3 length: 13 residues. The CDR3 protein is CASSLAHGGELFF. The CDR3 nucleotides are TGTGCCAGCAGCTTAGCGCATGGCGGGGAGCTGTTTTTT.

The chain couples TRBV4-3 to TRBJ1-4, with unresolved D. This CDR3 is 15 amino acids long. The V gene lost 1 base and the J gene lost 3 bases, with 9 bases spanning the gap. Germline CDR1 reads LGHNA; CDR2 reads YSLEER. In DNA form, the CDR3 reads TGCGCCAGCAGCCAAGCCCCGGACCCTAATGAAAAACTGTTTTTT. It encodes CASSQAPDPNEKLFF.

The sample holds one count of this clone. The chain joins TRBV5-1 to TRBJ1-3; D unresolved. Per the germline V gene, CDR1 is SGHRS and CDR2 is YFSETQ. This CDR3 contains 15 residues. Trimming shortened V by 4 bases and J by 7 bases, and 18 bases separated the two germline ends. The CDR3 is CASSPEPRWANTIYF. As DNA, the CDR3 is TGCGCCAGCAGCCCCGAGCCGCGGTGGGCTAACACCATATATTTT. The variable domain in full, completed from reference TRBV5-1 and TRBJ1-3, reads KAGVTQTPRYLIKTRGQQVTLSCSPISGHRSVSWYQQTPGQGLQFLFEYFSETQRNKGNFPGRFSGRQFSNSRSEMNVSTLELGDSALYLCASSPEPRWANTIYFGEGSWLTVV.

This rearrangement joins TRBV29-1 to TRBJ1-2; tentative D call: TRBD1 (6 bases). CDR1 and CDR2 from the germline V gene are SQVTM and ANQGSEA. This CDR3 spans 15 amino acids. Between the trimmed V and J ends, which lost 6 bases and 2 bases, there was a span of 19 bases. The chain's CDR3 is CSVDRDTLSNYGYTF. The CDR3 region has the DNA TGCAGCGTAGACCGGGACACGCTCTCGAACTATGGCTACACCTTC.

This clone was observed once. The chain is built from TRBV19 and TRBJ1-5; D is uncertain. This CDR3 has 15 amino acids. CDR1 is LNHDA, CDR2 SQIVND, per germline (reference sequence). Trimming removed 2 bases at V and 0 bases at J, with 8 bases between. CDR3 loop: CASSISEFSNQPQHF. The CDR3 nucleotides are TGTGCCAGTAGTATATCCGAGTTTAGCAATCAGCCCCAGCATTTT.

V and J are TRBV2 and TRBJ1-5, with D possibly TRBD1 on 5 matching bases. V was shortened by 6 bases and J by 1 base, with 7 bases between the two germline ends. Germline CDR1 reads SNHLY; CDR2 reads FYNNEI. This CDR3 has 13 residues. CDR3 amino acids: CASSGDSNQPQHF. Written as DNA, the CDR3 is TGTGCCAGCAGCGGGGACAGCAATCAGCCCCAGCATTTT.

The rearrangement uses TRBV30 and TRBJ1-4; 9 nucleotides agree with TRBD1. There are 15 residues in the CDR3. The V segment lost 2 bases and the J segment 7 bases; nucleotides outside the gene matches: 8. Per the germline V gene, CDR1 is GTSNPN and CDR2 is SVGIG (reference sequence). Written as DNA, the CDR3 is TGTGCCTGGAGTACGGACAGGGGAAGGGGTGAAAAACTGTTTTTT. Its translation is CAWSTDRGRGEKLFF.

This rearrangement joins TRBV28 to TRBJ1-1; D unresolved. Germline V gene data show CDR1 as MDHEN and CDR2 as SYDVKM. Between the trimmed V and J ends, which lost 5 bases and 11 bases, there was a span of 15 bases. The CDR3 is 12 residues long. The CDR3: CASSRQRGSAFF. The CDR3 DNA is TGTGCCAGCAGTAGGCAGCGGGGTTCGGCTTTCTTT.

V gene TRBV28 combines with J gene TRBJ2-6, with D unresolved. The CDR3 is 15 amino acids. V lost 2 bases and J 4 bases, leaving 9 bases between the germline ends. The germline CDR1 and CDR2 sequences are MDHEN and SYDVKM. The CDR3 here is CASSLVGSGANVLTF. The CDR3 DNA is TGTGCCAGCAGTTTAGTGGGTTCGGGGGCCAACGTCCTGACTTTC.

This chain uses TRBV5-1 with TRBJ2-1; 11 nucleotides line up with TRBD2. Germline assignment: CDR1 SGHRS and CDR2 YFSETQ. CDR3 length equals 16 residues. V gave up 1 base and J gave up 7 bases; unmatched junction bases: 7. CDR3 nucleotide sequence: TGCGCCAGCAGCTTGCCTAGCGGGAGGAAAGGGAATGAGCAGTTCTTC. It encodes CASSLPSGRKGNEQFF.

The gene calls are TRBV6-4 and TRBJ2-1; 10 nucleotides match TRBD2. V gave up 3 bases and J gave up 5 bases; unmatched junction bases: 4. The germline CDR1 and CDR2 sequences are MRHNA and SNTAGT. CDR3 length: 15 amino acids. CDR3 sequence: CASSEIAGGNNEQFF. CDR3 in DNA: TGTGCCAGCAGTGAAATAGCGGGGGGCAACAATGAGCAGTTCTTC.

The CDR3 nucleotides are TGTGCCAGCAGCTTAGGACTAGAAAACGAGCAGTACTTC. This gives the protein CASSLGLENEQYF. V gene TRBV11-3 combines with J gene TRBJ2-7; a possible D gene is TRBD2 (6 bases). The V and J ends lost 1 base and 5 bases respectively, with 9 bases between them. The germline gives CDR1 SGHNT, CDR2 YENEEA. This CDR3 has 13 amino acids.

The genes are TRBV5-1 and TRBJ2-3, with 10 bases fitting TRBD2. With V trimmed by 5 bases and J by 2 bases, 11 bases remained unmatched. This CDR3 comprises 17 residues. Germline lookup yields CDR1 SGHRS and CDR2 YFSETQ. The CDR3 DNA reads as TGCGCCAGCAGTTTGATCCCTAGCGGGGGTTCCACAGATACGCAGTATTTT. Translation: CASSLIPSGGSTDTQYF.

This chain links TRBV7-2 with TRBJ1-1, with TRBD1 as a possible D gene (5 bases). Germline V gives CDR1 SGHTA, CDR2 FQGNSA. The CDR3 runs to 13 residues. Trimming cost V 3 bases and J 5 bases, with 10 bases left between them. DNA for the CDR3: TGTGCCAGCAGCTTTCGGGGGAGGACTGAAGCTTTCTTT. Translated: CASSFRGRTEAFF.

The rearrangement joins TRBV15 to TRBJ2-7; D gene ambiguous. Trimming took off 0 bases at V and 3 bases at J, with 9 bases between the two ends. Germline lookup yields CDR1 LNHNV and CDR2 YYDKDF (reference sequence). The CDR3 is 14 amino acids. The CDR3 sequence: CATSRDLMGYEQYF. CDR3 in DNA: TGTGCCACCAGCAGAGATCTCATGGGCTACGAGCAGTACTTC.

The rearrangement joins TRBV6-6 to TRBJ2-7, with D unclear. The V gene's germline CDR1 is MNHNY and CDR2 SVGAGI (reference sequence). This CDR3 is built from 15 residues. Trimming removed 2 bases at V and 2 bases at J, with 13 bases between. The CDR3 nucleotides are TGTGCCAGCAGTTACGGCCCCTTAGACACCTACGAGCAGTACTTC. Translating it yields CASSYGPLDTYEQYF.